This T cell receptor beta chain comes out of a study of shared clonotypes between healthy human individuals. Turning to the study itself: Every donor yielded three CD4 naive, three CD4 memory, two CD8 naive and one CD8 memory plate. Findings and caveats of the study: In contrast to clonotypes shared by all four donors, non-shared clonotypes had lower generation probabilities.

CD4+ cells were split into CD45RA+ naive and CD45RA-negative memory subsets. Measured with immunoSEQ multiplex PCR; TCRdb has only the in-frame clones, and not every one. This repertoire shows more than 1 million clones, 75% to 80% found once; its top ten account for around 0.47%. This clone was picked up one time. Its antigen remains unknown. CDR3 size: 20 residues. The chain is built from TRBV12-2 and TRBJ2-1; the table calls TRBD2, which could not be checked here. TRBV12-2 is a recognized pseudogene. This clonotype originated in a man between 18 and 35 years old in good health. Some clones in this sample may be carry-over from other donors' samples. Sequencing was carried out using memory CD4+ T cells from PBMCs. Subset in this sample: CD45RA-negative fraction. The CDR3 DNA reads as TGTGCAAGTCGCTTAGCGATCCCCAATCGGACTAGCGGGATATACAATGAGCAGTTCTTC. Encoded protein: CASRLAIPNRTSGIYNEQFF.